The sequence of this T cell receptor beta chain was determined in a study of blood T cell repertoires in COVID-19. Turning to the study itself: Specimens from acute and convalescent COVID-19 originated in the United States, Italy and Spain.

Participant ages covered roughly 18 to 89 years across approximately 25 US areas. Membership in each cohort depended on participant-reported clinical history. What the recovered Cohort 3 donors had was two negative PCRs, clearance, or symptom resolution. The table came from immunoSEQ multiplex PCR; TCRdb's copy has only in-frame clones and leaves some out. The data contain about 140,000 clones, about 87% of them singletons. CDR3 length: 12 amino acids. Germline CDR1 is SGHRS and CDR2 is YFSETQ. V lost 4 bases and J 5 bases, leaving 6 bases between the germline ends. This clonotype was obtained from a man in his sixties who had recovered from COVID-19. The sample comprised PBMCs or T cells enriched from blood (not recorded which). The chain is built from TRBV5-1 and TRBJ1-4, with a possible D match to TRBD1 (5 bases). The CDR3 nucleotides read TGCGCCAGCAGCAGACAGAATGAAAAACTGTTTTTT. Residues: CASSRQNEKLFF. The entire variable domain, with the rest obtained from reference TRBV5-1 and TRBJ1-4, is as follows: KAGVTQTPRYLIKTRGQQVTLSCSPISGHRSVSWYQQTPGQGLQFLFEYFSETQRNKGNFPGRFSGRQFSNSRSEMNVSTLELGDSALYLCASSRQNEKLFFGSGTQLSVL.